This T cell receptor (beta chain) emerged from a study of T cell repertoires in cytomegalovirus infection (dated by TCRdb to the late 2010s). Context from the whole study: Because public TCR beta signatures pointed to carriage of CMV infection together with the matching HLA type, the HLA type of each donor mattered for the analysis.

V and J are trimmed by 4 bases and 5 bases, and the gene matches miss 5 bases of the junction. The CDR3 numbers 16 residues from cysteine through phenylalanine. This entry keeps only the CDR3 DNA: 48 bases, framed from base 1. CDR1 is given as SGHNT and CDR2 as YYREEE, both from the germline V gene (reference sequence). Instrument used: Illumina HiSeq 1500. TCRdb passed the public sequencing reads through fastp at Q25 and MiXCR, retaining productive beta sequences. Entries that share a CDR3 protein sequence are merged under the most common genes and DNA. The sample table holds about 460,000 distinct CDR3 sequences, of which 11% were seen once. Of the sample, roughly a tenth falls within the top ten clones. Results the study describes overall, beyond this receptor: In both this cohort and an independent cohort of several hundred donors, the cumulative frequency of public TCR beta family members distinguished carriers of CMV infection plus the relevant HLA type. The ex vivo response was dominated by HLA-C-restricted CMV-specific TCR beta clonotypes, and the single most frequent clonotype in two of eight donors was supplied by these HLA-C-restricted clonotypes.

A word on this clonotype: Its antigen is currently not known. Base qualities are not provided; no much larger clone lies one nucleotide away.

Recombination joined TRBV5-4 with TRBJ2-5; 16 nucleotides in the junction match TRBD2. The source of this sequence is a human donor in good health (CMV status not recorded). Some clones in this sample may be carry-over from other donors' samples. Sequencing used PBMCs. In nucleotide form, the sequence is TGTGCCAGCAGCCGCGGGACTAGCGGGAGGGGTGAGACCCAGTACTTC. Its translation reads: CASSRGTSGRGETQYF.